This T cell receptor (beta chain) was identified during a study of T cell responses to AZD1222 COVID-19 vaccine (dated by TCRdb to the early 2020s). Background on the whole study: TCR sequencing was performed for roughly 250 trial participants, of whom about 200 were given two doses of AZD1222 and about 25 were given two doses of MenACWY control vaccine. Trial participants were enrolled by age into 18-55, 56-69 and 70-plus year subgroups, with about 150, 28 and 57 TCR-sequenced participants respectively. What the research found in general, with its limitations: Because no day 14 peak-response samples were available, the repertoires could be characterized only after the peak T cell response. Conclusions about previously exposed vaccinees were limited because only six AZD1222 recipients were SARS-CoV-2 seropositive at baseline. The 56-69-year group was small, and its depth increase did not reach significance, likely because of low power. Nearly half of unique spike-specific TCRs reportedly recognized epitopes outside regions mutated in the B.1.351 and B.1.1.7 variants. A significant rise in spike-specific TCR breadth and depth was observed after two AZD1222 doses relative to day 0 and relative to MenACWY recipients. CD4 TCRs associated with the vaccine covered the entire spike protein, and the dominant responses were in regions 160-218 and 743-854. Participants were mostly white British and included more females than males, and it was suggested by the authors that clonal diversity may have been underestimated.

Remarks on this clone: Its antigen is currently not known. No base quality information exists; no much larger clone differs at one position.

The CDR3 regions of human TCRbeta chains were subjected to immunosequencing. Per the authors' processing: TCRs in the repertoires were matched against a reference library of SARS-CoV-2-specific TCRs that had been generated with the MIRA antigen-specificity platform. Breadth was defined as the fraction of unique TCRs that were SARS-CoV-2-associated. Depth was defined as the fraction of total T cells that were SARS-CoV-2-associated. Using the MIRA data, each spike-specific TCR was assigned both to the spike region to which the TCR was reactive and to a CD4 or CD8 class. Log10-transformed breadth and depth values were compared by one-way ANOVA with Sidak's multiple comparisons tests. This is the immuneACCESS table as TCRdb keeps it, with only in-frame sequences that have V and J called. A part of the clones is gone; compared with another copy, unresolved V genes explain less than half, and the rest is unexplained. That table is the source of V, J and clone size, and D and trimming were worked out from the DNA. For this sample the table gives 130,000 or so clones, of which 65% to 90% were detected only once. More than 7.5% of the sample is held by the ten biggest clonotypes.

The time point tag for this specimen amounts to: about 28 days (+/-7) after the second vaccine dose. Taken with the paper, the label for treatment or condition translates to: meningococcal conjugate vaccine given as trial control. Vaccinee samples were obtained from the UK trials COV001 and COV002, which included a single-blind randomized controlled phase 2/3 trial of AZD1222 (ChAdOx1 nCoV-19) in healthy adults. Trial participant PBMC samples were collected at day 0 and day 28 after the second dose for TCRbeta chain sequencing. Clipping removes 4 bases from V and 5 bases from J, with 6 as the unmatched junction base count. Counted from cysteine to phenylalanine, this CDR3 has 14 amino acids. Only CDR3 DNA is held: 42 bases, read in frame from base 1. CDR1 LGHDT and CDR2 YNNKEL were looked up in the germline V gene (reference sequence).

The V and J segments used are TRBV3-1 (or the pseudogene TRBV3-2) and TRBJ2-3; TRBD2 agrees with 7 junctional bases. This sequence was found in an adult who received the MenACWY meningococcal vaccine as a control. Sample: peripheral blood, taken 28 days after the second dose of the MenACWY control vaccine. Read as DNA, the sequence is TGTGCCAGCAGCCCGAGCGGGACCAGAGATACGCAGTATTTT. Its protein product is CASSPSGTRDTQYF.